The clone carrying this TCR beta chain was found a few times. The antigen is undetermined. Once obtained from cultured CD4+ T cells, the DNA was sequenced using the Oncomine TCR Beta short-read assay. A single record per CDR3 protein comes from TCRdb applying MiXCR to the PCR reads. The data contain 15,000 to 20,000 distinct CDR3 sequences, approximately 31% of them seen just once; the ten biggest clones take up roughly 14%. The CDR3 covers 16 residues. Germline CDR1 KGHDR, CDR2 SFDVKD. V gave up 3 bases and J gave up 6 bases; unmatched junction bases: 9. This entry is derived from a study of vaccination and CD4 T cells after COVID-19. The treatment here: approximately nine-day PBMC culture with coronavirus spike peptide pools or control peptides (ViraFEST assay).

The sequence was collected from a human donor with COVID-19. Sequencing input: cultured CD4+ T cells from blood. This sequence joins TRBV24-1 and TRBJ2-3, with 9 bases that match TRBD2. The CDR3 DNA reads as TGTGCCACCAGTGATAGCCTAGCGGGGAAGGTGGATACGCAGTATTTT. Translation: CATSDSLAGKVDTQYF.